Following are 10 T cell receptor beta chains from one sample sequenced in a study of control samples from healthy donors and cancer patients. Produced via immunoSEQ multiplex PCR; TCRdb's table is partial and in-frame only. The data contain some 120,000 clones, more than 70% of them seen just once; the ten biggest clones take up approximately 39%. The sequenced sample consisted of blood. These receptors originate from a man aged 45-65 years in good health.

This clone was observed a handful of times. Other DNA sequences in the sample encode the same CDR3. The chain couples TRBV18 to TRBJ2-7, with D possibly being TRBD2 (5 bases). The CDR3 contains 13 residues. Germline CDR1 KGHSH, CDR2 LQKENI. Trimming removed 3 bases at V and 0 bases at J, with 6 bases between. The CDR3 sequence: CASSPEGSYEQYF. The CDR3 coding sequence is TGTGCCAGCTCACCTGAGGGCTCCTACGAGCAGTACTTC. Complete variable domain (other parts from reference TRBV18 and TRBJ2-7): NAGVMQNPRHLVRRRGQEARLRCSPMKGHSHVYWYRQLPEEGLKFMVYLQKENIIDESGMPKERFSAEFPKEGPSILRIQQVVRGDSAAYFCASSPEGSYEQYFGPGTRLTVT.

This sequence joins TRBV29-1 and TRBJ1-2, with 10 bases identical to TRBD1. The CDR3 length is 14 residues. Germline V gene data show CDR1 as SQVTM and CDR2 as ANQGSEA. V was clipped by 4 bases and J by 5 bases; unmatched bases: 7. The CDR3: CSVGSSDRGYGYTF. In nucleotides, the CDR3 is TGCAGCGTTGGTAGTTCGGACAGGGGGTATGGCTACACCTTC.

The chain combines TRBV6-1 with TRBJ1-2; D not certain. V was trimmed by 2 bases and J by 3 bases, leaving 19 bases between them. The CDR3 extends over 17 amino acids. The germline gives CDR1 MNHNS, CDR2 SASEGT. The CDR3 DNA sequence: TGTGCCAGCAGTGAACATTCATCATTGGGTTTTTACTATGGCTACACCTTC. As protein: CASSEHSSLGFYYGYTF.

This clone has only one observation. This chain joins TRBV14 and TRBJ1-1; no definite D call. Germline values: CDR1 SGHDN, CDR2 FVKESK. The CDR3 extends over 14 amino acids. The V and J ends lost 0 bases and 5 bases respectively, with 10 bases between them. The CDR3 loop is CASSQDIFYTEAFF. The DNA of the CDR3 is TGTGCCAGCAGCCAAGATATCTTTTATACTGAAGCTTTCTTT.

This clone was picked up a small number of times. The chain uses TRBV6-5 and TRBJ1-4; 10 bases fit TRBD1. Germline values: CDR1 MNHEY, CDR2 SVGAGI. The CDR3 covers 16 residues. V gave up 0 bases and J gave up 5 bases; unmatched junction bases: 3. The CDR3 DNA follows: TGTGCCAGCAGTTACTCCGGGACAGGGGAGAATGAAAAACTGTTTTTT. Translating gives CASSYSGTGENEKLFF.

This chain uses TRBV27 with TRBJ1-5; TRBD1 matches at 8 bases. This CDR3 comprises 15 residues. Germline V gene lookup returns CDR1 MNHEY and CDR2 SMNVEV (reference sequence). The V gene end was trimmed by 0 bases and the J gene end by 7 bases; junction bases not matched to a gene: 5. The CDR3 bases are TGTGCCAGCAGTTTATCTGGACAGGGTCGACAGCCCCAGCATTTT. Its translation is CASSLSGQGRQPQHF.

The V call is TRBV12-3 or TRBV12-4, the J call TRBJ2-7, with D possibly being TRBD1 or TRBD2 (6 bases each). V was trimmed by 3 bases and J by 10 bases, leaving 16 bases between them. This CDR3 has 13 residues. The CDR3 loop reads CASSFGGSMEQYF. In DNA form, the CDR3 reads TGTGCCAGCAGTTTCGGGGGCAGCATGGAACAGTACTTC.

V gene TRBV5-5 combines with J gene TRBJ2-7; tentatively, D is TRBD1 (6 bases). Germline lookup yields CDR1 SGHKS and CDR2 YYEKEE (reference sequence). The CDR3 sequence is 14 residues long. V was trimmed by 1 base and J by 3 bases, leaving 11 bases between them. CDR3: CASSLRGSYYEQYF. In nucleotides, the CDR3 is TGTGCCAGCAGCTTGAGGGGGTCTTACTACGAGCAGTACTTC.

This clone was seen only a few times. The rearrangement joins TRBV7-6 to TRBJ1-5; possible D gene TRBD1, 5 bases. Trimming took 1 base from V and 4 from J, leaving 11 bases between them. Germline V CDR1 and CDR2: SGHVS, FNYEAQ. The length of the CDR3 is 15 residues. CDR3 coding DNA: TGTGCCAGCAGCTTAGGGGCAGGGCCAAATCAGCCCCAGCATTTT. This encodes CASSLGAGPNQPQHF.

On this clone itself: Other DNA sequences in the sample encode the same CDR3. The CDR3 DNA follows: TGCAGCGTTGAAAGTAGAGAGGGCTACACCTTC. Translation gives CSVESREGYTF. V is TRBV29-1 and J is TRBJ1-2; D remains unclear. The CDR3 runs to 11 residues. Germline V CDR1 and CDR2: SQVTM, ANQGSEA. V lost 2 bases and J lost 8, with 9 bases in between. The full variable domain, rest sourced from reference TRBV29-1 and TRBJ1-2, is SAVISQKPSRDICQRGTSLTIQCQVDSQVTMMFWYRQQPGQSLTLIATANQGSEATYESGFVIDKFPISRPNLTFSTLTVSNMSPEDSSIYLCSVESREGYTFGSGTRLTVV.